The entry that follows covers one T cell receptor (beta chain) sequence. Those enrolled, adults aged roughly 18 to 90 years, came from some 23 US areas. Self-reported history from a screening survey and questionnaire set each donor's cohort. The data were obtained in a study of blood T cell repertoires in COVID-19. In the authors' methods: It was from reference gene primer amplification that nucleated cell counts were estimated. Some clones are missing from TCRdb's copy, which holds only in-frame ones; the method was immunoSEQ multiplex PCR. From that table come the V and J calls and clone size; the DNA was used to work out D and trimming. The table lists approximately 220,000 clones, 89% of them singletons. Sequenced sample: PBMCs or T cells enriched from blood (not recorded which). The sequence was obtained from a woman between 25 and 40 years old with acute COVID-19.

The CDR3 reads CASSQGGLAGDSYEQYF. CDR3 coding DNA: TGCGCCAGCAGTCAGGGAGGACTAGCGGGGGACTCCTACGAGCAGTACTTC. The V and J genes are TRBV23-1 and TRBJ2-7; 13 bases fit TRBD2. TRBV23-1 is labeled an ORF, and its function is uncertain. V dropped 3 bases and J dropped 0; count of bases not matched to a gene: 5. This CDR3 is built from 17 residues.